These 15 T cell receptor beta chains share one sample of origin, sequenced in a study of CD8+ T cells in alopecia areata. Following RNA extraction, reverse transcription yielded cDNA that acted as the sequencing template. The repertoire was sequenced with immunoSEQ multiplex PCR; TCRdb's copy has only in-frame clones and lacks some. The profile shows under 150,000 clones, 53% of them singletons. Treatment of the sample: oral pan-JAK inhibitor, 5-10 mg twice daily. Sequences were derived from CD4+ T cells sorted from blood, sampled at week 4, from a patient treated with tofacitinib. The receptors were sampled from a human donor with alopecia areata.

V usage is TRBV6-1 and J usage is TRBJ1-2; D gene ambiguous. The CDR3 is 13 amino acids. CDR1 and CDR2 from the germline V gene are MNHNS and SASEGT. Trimming shortened V by 3 bases and J by 4 bases, and 9 bases separated the two germline ends. The chain's CDR3 is CASSEVSSYGYTF. The CDR3 DNA follows: TGTGCCAGCAGTGAGGTGTCATCCTATGGCTACACCTTC.

This chain joins TRBV14 and TRBJ2-7; no firm D call. Germline loops: CDR1 SGHDN, CDR2 FVKESK. The CDR3 has 14 residues. V was pared by 0 bases and J by 3 bases, with 9 bases between. CDR3 loop: CASSQDRLHYEQYF. The CDR3 coding sequence is TGTGCCAGCAGCCAAGACAGGCTCCACTACGAGCAGTACTTC.

This chain links TRBV30 with TRBJ1-1; D is uncertain. In germline, CDR1 is GTSNPN, CDR2 SVGIG (reference sequence). The V gene lost 2 bases and the J gene lost 5 bases, with 12 bases spanning the gap. The CDR3 runs 13 residues. The CDR3 nucleotides are TGTGCCTGGAGTCAATCAAGTTGGACTGAAGCTTTCTTT. Its translation: CAWSQSSWTEAFF.

The table lists this clone with a few counts. The chain links TRBV21-1 to TRBJ2-6. TRBV21-1 is recorded as a pseudogene. The CDR3 totals 16 residues. CDR3: CASSKERGAGANVLTF. The CDR3 DNA follows: TGTGCCAGCAGCAAAGAAAGGGGGGCTGGGGCCAACGTCCTGACTTTC.

The rearrangement uses TRBV30 and TRBJ1-2, with D possibly matching TRBD1 (5 bases). CDR3 size: 12 residues. V lost 0 bases and J lost 8, with 10 bases in between. Looked up from germline, CDR1 is GTSNPN and CDR2 is SVGIG (reference sequence). The CDR3 DNA reads TGTGCCTGGAGTGTGGGGGAGCCAGGCTACACCTTC. Its protein product is CAWSVGEPGYTF.

CDR3 sequence: CASRKFGYEQYF. CDR3 nucleotide sequence: TGTGCCAGCAGGAAGTTTGGCTACGAGCAGTACTTC. The J gene is TRBJ2-7, the V gene TRBV27; D gene ambiguous. The ends were cut back, 6 bases at V and 3 bases at J, with 9 bases in the middle. CDR1 is MNHEY, CDR2 SMNVEV, per germline (reference sequence). This CDR3 has 12 amino acids.

The chain combines TRBV6-1 with TRBJ1-5; the D gene is possibly TRBD1 (5 bases). Germline loops: CDR1 MNHNS, CDR2 SASEGT. With 2 bases removed from V and 4 bases from J, the gap between germline ends came to 9 bases. The CDR3 is made up of 14 amino acids. The CDR3 DNA reads TGTGCCAGCAGTGAATACGGGGGTAATCAGCCCCAGCATTTT. Protein sequence: CASSEYGGNQPQHF.

V is TRBV5-4 and J is TRBJ2-6, with a possible D match to TRBD1 (6 bases). Trimming cost V 4 bases and J 0 bases, with 17 bases left between them. In germline, CDR1 is SGHNT, CDR2 YYREEE (reference sequence). This CDR3 region has 18 residues. CDR3 amino acids: CASSPGPVRGSGANVLTF. In nucleotides, the CDR3 is TGTGCCAGCAGCCCTGGCCCCGTCAGGGGCTCTGGGGCCAACGTCCTGACTTTC. Variable domain in full (rest from reference TRBV5-4 and TRBJ2-6): ETGVTQSPTHLIKTRGQQVTLRCSSQSGHNTVSWYQQALGQGPQFIFQYYREEENGRGNFPPRFSGLQFPNYSSELNVNALELDDSALYLCASSPGPVRGSGANVLTFGAGSRLTVL.

The genes are TRBV30 and TRBJ1-2; weak D call: TRBD1 (5 bases). V lost 2 bases, J lost 2 bases, and 15 bases lay in between. This CDR3 contains 15 residues. Germline V CDR1 and CDR2: GTSNPN, SVGIG (reference sequence). In nucleotides, the CDR3 is TGTGCCTGGAGTCCCAGACAGCGACCGAACTATGGCTACACCTTC. Encoded protein: CAWSPRQRPNYGYTF.

The rearrangement joins TRBV29-1 to TRBJ1-2; perhaps TRBD1 as D (5 bases). V lost 4 bases and J 4 bases, leaving 13 bases between the germline ends. CDR1 is SQVTM and CDR2 is ANQGSEA in the germline V gene. The CDR3 sequence is 13 residues long. This CDR3 reads CSVGGSKSYGYTF. DNA for the CDR3: TGCAGCGTTGGGGGCAGCAAATCCTATGGCTACACCTTC.

The chain couples TRBV30 to TRBJ1-4; D unclear. V lost 4 bases to trimming and J lost 0 bases, with 9 bases between them. Germline V CDR1 and CDR2: GTSNPN, SVGIG (reference sequence). CDR3 size: 14 residues. CDR3 bases: TGTGCCTGGACGGGAGGAACAACTAATGAAAAACTGTTTTTT. Translating it yields CAWTGGTTNEKLFF. Together with reference TRBV30 and TRBJ1-4, the CDR3 gives the full variable domain: SQTIHQWPATLVQPVGSPLSLECTVEGTSNPNLYWYRQAAGRGLQLLFYSVGIGQISSEVPQNLSASRPQDRQFILSSKKLLLSDSGFYLCAWTGGTTNEKLFFGSGTQLSVL.

V usage is TRBV29-1 and J usage is TRBJ1-1; no firm D call. CDR1 is SQVTM, CDR2 ANQGSEA, per germline. With 4 bases removed from V and 7 bases from J, the gap between germline ends came to 10 bases. There are 11 residues in the CDR3. CDR3 coding DNA: TGCAGCGTTGCGACTTCGAGTGAAGCTTTCTTT. Amino acid sequence: CSVATSSEAFF.

This clone was detected once. The rearrangement links TRBV30 to TRBJ1-2; perhaps TRBD1 as D (5 bases). CDR1 and CDR2 from the germline V gene are GTSNPN and SVGIG (reference sequence). The V and J ends lost 4 bases and 2 bases respectively, with 14 bases between them. The CDR3 has 14 residues. CDR3: CAWNIRDQNYGYTF. CDR3 coding DNA: TGTGCCTGGAACATTCGGGACCAAAACTATGGCTACACCTTC.

This chain connects TRBV5-5 to TRBJ2-5, with 7 bases matching TRBD1. V lost 4 bases to trimming and J lost 5 bases; unmatched junction nucleotides: 11. This CDR3 has 15 amino acids. Germline V gives CDR1 SGHKS, CDR2 YYEKEE (reference sequence). CDR3: CASSHSPGTVETQYF. As DNA, the CDR3 is TGTGCCAGCAGCCACAGTCCCGGGACAGTTGAGACCCAGTACTTC.

This clone was recorded a few times. The sample carries other DNA sequences with the same CDR3. The chain recombines TRBV29-1 with TRBJ2-7; 9 bases align to TRBD2. Germline-derived CDR1 and CDR2 are SQVTM and ANQGSEA. The CDR3 length is 16 residues. V lost 5 bases to trimming and J lost 0 bases; unmatched junction nucleotides: 11. CDR3 amino acids: CSVRGLAGSSSYEQYF. The CDR3 DNA reads TGCAGCGTTAGGGGCCTAGCGGGGTCCAGCTCCTACGAGCAGTACTTC.